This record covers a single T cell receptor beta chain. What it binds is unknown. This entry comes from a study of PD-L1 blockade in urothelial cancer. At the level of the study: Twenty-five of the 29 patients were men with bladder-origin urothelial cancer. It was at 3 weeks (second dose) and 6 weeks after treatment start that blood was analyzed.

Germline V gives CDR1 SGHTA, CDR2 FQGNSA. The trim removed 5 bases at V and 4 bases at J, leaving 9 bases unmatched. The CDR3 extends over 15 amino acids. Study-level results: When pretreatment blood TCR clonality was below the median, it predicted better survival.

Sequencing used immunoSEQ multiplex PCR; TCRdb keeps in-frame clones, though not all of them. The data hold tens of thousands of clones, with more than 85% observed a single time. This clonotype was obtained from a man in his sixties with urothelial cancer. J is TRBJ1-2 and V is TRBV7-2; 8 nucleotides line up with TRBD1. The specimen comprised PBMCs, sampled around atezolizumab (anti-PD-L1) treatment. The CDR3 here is CASSPTPGTGYGYTF. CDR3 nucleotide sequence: TGTGCCAGCAGCCCGACCCCCGGGACAGGCTATGGCTACACCTTC.